This entry is about one T cell receptor beta chain. What it binds is unknown. Healthy bone marrow donors made up the cohort. This entry is derived from a study of cytomegalovirus exposure and HLA in healthy donors. Trimming shortened V by 2 bases and J by 6 bases, and 15 bases separated the two germline ends. The V gene's germline CDR1 is SGHAT and CDR2 FQDESV (reference sequence). The CDR3 has 15 amino acids. The PCR employed 60 Vbeta primers together with 13 Jbeta primers. TCRdb's table, derived via immunoSEQ multiplex PCR, lists solely in-frame clones and lacks some. The sample contains 150,000 to 200,000 clones, 79% of which appear only once. Study-wide findings and caveats: In vitro, a few CMV-associated chains proved specific for CMV antigens.

Sequencing was carried out using PBMCs. This sequence originates from a man in his forties in good health and CMV-seronegative. The chain joins TRBV11-1 to TRBJ2-3; D uncertain. The CDR3 DNA follows: TGTGCCAGCAGCTTACAGCGTCCTACTTTGGATACGCAGTATTTT. Translating gives CASSLQRPTLDTQYF.